Sequencing of this T cell receptor (beta chain) was carried out in a study of T cell responses to AZD1222 COVID-19 vaccine. Germline CDR1 and CDR2: MNHNS and SASEGT. CDR3 length: 15 residues. Trimming stripped 2 bases from V and 0 bases from J, with 8 bases between. This table comes from immunoSEQ multiplex PCR, and its TCRdb copy is limited to in-frame clones, with some not included. The table has 150,000 to 200,000 clones, about nine tenths seen once. This receptor was obtained from an adult in good health. The sample consisted of peripheral blood, taken on day 0 of AZD1222 vaccination. The chain uses TRBV6-1 and TRBJ1-3; D gene ambiguous. The CDR3 region has the DNA TGTGCCAGCAGTGAACAGTTGGACTCTGGAAACACCATATATTTT. Translation: CASSEQLDSGNTIYF.